The T cell receptor beta chain under discussion was sequenced for a study of cytomegalovirus exposure and HLA in healthy donors. Trimming stripped 3 bases from V and 5 bases from J, with 16 bases between. This CDR3 is 16 amino acids long. Germline V lookup: CDR1 LNHNV, CDR2 YYDKDF (reference sequence). Details on this clone: Antigen specificity is unknown.

General study findings and limits: As was reported, the HLA-A and HLA-B alleles of most subjects were accurately predicted from TCR beta sequences. Some TCR beta chains (roughly 150 of them) were listed as cytomegalovirus-associated.

Vbeta (60) and Jbeta (13) primers were used in the PCR. Libraries were prepared by immunoSEQ multiplex PCR; TCRdb keeps only in-frame clonotypes and omits some of them. Altogether roughly 140,000 clones are present, around 82% being singletons, with the ten largest covering about 6.8%. Sequenced sample: PBMCs. The chain has TRBV15 and TRBJ2-2; no firm D call. This receptor was taken from a middle-aged man in good health and CMV-seropositive. CDR3 sequence: CATSSEPPLETGELFF. As DNA, the CDR3 is TGTGCCACCAGCAGTGAGCCTCCCCTTGAGACCGGGGAGCTGTTTTTT.